The clone carrying this TCR beta chain has just one count. These data originate in a study of control samples from healthy donors and cancer patients. Repertoires were generated with immunoSEQ multiplex PCR, while TCRdb's copy carries only in-frame clones and drops some. The sample has 120,000 to 150,000 clones, roughly nine tenths seen once; the top ten hold about 7.1%. Germline lookup yields CDR1 MNHEY and CDR2 SMNVEV (reference sequence). The V and J ends lost 5 bases and 1 base, in that order; junction bases with no gene match: 9. This CDR3 is 16 amino acids long. This TCR derives from a man aged 18 to 30 in good health. The chain couples TRBV27 to TRBJ1-1; 8 positions agree with TRBD1. The sample consisted of blood. CDR3 DNA: TGTGCCAGCAGTCCATACAGGGGGTTAAAGAACACTGAAGCTTTCTTT. Amino acids: CASSPYRGLKNTEAFF.